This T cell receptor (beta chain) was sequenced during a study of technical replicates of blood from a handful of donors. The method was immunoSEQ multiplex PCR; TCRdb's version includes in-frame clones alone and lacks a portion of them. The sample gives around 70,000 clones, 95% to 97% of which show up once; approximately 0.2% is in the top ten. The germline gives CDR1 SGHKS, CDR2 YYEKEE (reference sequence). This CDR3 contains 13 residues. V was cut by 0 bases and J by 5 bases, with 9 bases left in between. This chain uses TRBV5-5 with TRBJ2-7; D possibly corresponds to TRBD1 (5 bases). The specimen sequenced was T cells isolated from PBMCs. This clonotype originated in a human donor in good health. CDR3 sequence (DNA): TGTGCCAGCAGCTTGGGGGGCGGCGACGAGCAGTACTTC. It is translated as CASSLGGGDEQYF.